A selection of T cell receptor beta chains follows, all from one sample in a study of blood T cell repertoires in COVID-19. Using immunoSEQ multiplex PCR, the repertoire was profiled, and TCRdb retains in-frame clones only, with some absent. The sample has a few hundred thousand clones; roughly four fifths are singletons. The sequencing input was peripheral blood. The source of these receptors is a woman of 80 years or more with COVID-19, enrolled during active disease. The CDR3 runs from the conserved cysteine through the conserved F or W.

j_gene | v_gene | CDR3aa
TRBJ1-5 | TRBV28 | CASSLSGTGNQPQHF
TRBJ2-1 | TRBV18 | CASSILARNEQFF
TRBJ1-6 | TRBV18 | CASSPQEVGSPLHF
TRBJ1-5 | TRBV11-2 | CASSRRVGQPQHF
TRBJ2-1 | TRBV10-3 | CAISGLAGHNEQFF
TRBJ2-5 | TRBV11-3 | CASSMTGKETQYF
TRBJ1-6 | TRBV2 | CASSEVLAGRNSPLHF
TRBJ2-5 | TRBV11-2 | CASSLGRDRVWETQYF
TRBJ1-6 | TRBV7-9 | CASSLDGDRNSPLHF
TRBJ2-1 | TRBV18 | CASSPLGATYNEQFF
TRBJ1-5 | TRBV28 | CASAPRGNQPQHF
TRBJ1-1 | TRBV14 | CASSLSMNTEAFF
TRBJ1-1 | TRBV5-1 | CASSRTENTEAFF
TRBJ2-3 | TRBV4-1 | CASSQGGGLRDTQYF
TRBJ2-3 | TRBV4-3 | CASSQESNTDTQYF